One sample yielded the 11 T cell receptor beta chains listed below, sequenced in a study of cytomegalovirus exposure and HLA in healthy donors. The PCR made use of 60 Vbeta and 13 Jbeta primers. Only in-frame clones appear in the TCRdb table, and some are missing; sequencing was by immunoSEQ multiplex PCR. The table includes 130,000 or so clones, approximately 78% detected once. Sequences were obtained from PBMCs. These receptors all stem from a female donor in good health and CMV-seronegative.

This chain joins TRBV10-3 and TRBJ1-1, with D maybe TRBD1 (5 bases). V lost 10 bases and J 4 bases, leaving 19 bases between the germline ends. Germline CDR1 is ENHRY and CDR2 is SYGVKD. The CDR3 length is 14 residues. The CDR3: CATNDRGEITEAFF. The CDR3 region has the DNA TGTGCCACCAACGACCGGGGGGAGATCACTGAAGCTTTCTTT.

This CDR3 reads CASSLPPLAEAFF. The CDR3 DNA follows: TGTGCCAGCAGCTTGCCCCCCCTAGCTGAAGCTTTCTTT. This chain uses TRBV4-2 with TRBJ1-1; no definite D call. The CDR3 has 13 residues. The V gene's germline CDR1 is LGHNA and CDR2 YNFKEQ. Trimming stripped 5 bases from V and 6 bases from J, with 13 bases between.

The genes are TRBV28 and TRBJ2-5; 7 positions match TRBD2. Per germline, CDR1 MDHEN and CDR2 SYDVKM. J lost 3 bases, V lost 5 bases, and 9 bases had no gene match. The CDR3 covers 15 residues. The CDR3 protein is CASSPIGLAEETQYF. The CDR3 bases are TGTGCCAGCAGTCCTATCGGGCTAGCGGAAGAGACCCAGTACTTC. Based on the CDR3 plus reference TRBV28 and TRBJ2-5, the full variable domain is DVKVTQSSRYLVKRTGEKVFLECVQDMDHENMFWYRQDPGLGLRLIYFSYDVKMKEKGDIPEGYSVSREKKERFSLILESASTNQTSMYLCASSPIGLAEETQYFGPGTRLLVL.

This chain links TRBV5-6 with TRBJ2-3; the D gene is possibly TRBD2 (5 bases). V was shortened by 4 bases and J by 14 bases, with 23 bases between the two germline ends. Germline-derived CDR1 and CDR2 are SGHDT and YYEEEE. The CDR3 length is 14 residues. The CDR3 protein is CASSLGRAETPRYF. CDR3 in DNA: TGTGCCAGCAGCCTCGGTAGAGCGGAGACCCCCCGGTATTTT.

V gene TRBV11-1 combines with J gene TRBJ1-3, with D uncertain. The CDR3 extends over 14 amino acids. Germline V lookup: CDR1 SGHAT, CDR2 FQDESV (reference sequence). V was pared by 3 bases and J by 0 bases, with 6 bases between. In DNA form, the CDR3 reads TGTGCCAGCAGCTTGGGCATCTCTGGAAACACCATATATTTT. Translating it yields CASSLGISGNTIYF. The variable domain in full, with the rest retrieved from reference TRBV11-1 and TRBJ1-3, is EAEVAQSPRYKITEKSQAVAFWCDPISGHATLYWYRQILGQGPELLVQFQDESVVDDSQLPKDRFSAERLKGVDSTLKIQPAELGDSAMYLCASSLGISGNTIYFGEGSWLTVV.

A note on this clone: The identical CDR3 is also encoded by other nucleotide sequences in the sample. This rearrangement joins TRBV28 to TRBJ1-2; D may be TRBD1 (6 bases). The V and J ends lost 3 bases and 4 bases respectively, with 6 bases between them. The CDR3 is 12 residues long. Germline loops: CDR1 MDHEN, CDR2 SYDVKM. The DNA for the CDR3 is TGTGCCAGCAGTTTCAGGGGCTATGGCTACACCTTC. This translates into CASSFRGYGYTF.

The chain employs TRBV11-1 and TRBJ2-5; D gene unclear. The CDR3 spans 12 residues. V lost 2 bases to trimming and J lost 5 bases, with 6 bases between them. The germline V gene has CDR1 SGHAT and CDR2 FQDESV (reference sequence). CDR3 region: CASSLNLETQYF. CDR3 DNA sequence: TGTGCCAGCAGCTTAAATCTGGAGACCCAGTACTTC.

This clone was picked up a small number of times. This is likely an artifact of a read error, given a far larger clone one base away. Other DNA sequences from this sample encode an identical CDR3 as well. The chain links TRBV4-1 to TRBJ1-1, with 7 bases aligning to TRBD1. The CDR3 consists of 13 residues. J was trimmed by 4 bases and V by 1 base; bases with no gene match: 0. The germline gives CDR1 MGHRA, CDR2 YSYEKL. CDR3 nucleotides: TGCGCCAGCAGCCAAGGACAGGGCACTGAAGCTTTCTTT. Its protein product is CASSQGQGTEAFF.

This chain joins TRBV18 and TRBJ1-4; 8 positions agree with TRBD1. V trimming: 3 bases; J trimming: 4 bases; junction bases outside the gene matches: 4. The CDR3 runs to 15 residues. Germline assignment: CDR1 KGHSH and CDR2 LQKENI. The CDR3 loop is CASSPPGGYNEKLFF. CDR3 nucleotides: TGTGCCAGCTCACCGCCAGGGGGCTATAATGAAAAACTGTTTTTT.

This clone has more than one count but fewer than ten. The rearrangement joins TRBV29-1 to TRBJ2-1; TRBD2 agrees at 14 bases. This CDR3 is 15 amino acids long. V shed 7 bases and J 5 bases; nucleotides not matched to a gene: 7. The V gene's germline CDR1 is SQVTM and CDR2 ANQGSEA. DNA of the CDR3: TGCAGCGCTCCGGCGACTAGCGGGAGGGACAATGAGCAGTTCTTC. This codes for CSAPATSGRDNEQFF.

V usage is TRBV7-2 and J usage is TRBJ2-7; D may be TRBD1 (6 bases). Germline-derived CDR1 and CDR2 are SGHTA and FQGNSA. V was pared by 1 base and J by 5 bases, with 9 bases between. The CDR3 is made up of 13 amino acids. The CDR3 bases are TGTGCCAGCAGCTTAGTACAGGGCCACGAGCAGTACTTC. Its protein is CASSLVQGHEQYF.